This TCR beta chain was documented in a study of T cells in Graves' hyperthyroidism and ophthalmopathy (dated by TCRdb to about 2019). A note on the overall study: Peripheral blood was collected at initial diagnosis, before any treatment. In addition, the study compared T-cell repertoires in thyroid tissue and in blood from about 6 Graves' hyperthyroidism patients. After blood sampling, hyperthyroidism patients were treated with methimazole at a starting dose of 30 mg daily, and ophthalmopathy patients were treated with high-dose intravenous methylprednisolone. To identify TCR V-J signatures that set the groups apart, the researchers used a discovery cohort of 100 patients, made up of roughly 40 with Graves' ophthalmopathy and 57 with stable Graves' hyperthyroidism. Prospective prediction of ophthalmopathy was tested in an independent validation cohort of under 20 hyperthyroidism patients and approximately 17 patients who later progressed to ophthalmopathy. According to the paper, TCR Vbeta CDR3 sequencing was carried out on 120 to 150 peripheral blood samples, which came from approximately 43 ophthalmopathy, around 75 hyperthyroidism and roughly 17 progressor patients. For training and testing, the roughly 97 patients in the discovery cohort were randomly divided in a 7:3 ratio.

Stable Graves' hyperthyroidism was defined as no progression to ophthalmopathy during 18 months of follow-up. Hyperthyroidism patients were aged 18 to 65 years and newly diagnosed, with disease duration of less than 2 months. Any patient with an uncontrolled infection, another autoimmune disease, pregnancy or lactation was excluded. Clinical symptoms, serum thyroxine and TRAb, thyroid ultrasound, and orbital computed tomography formed the basis for the diagnoses. PBMCs were separated from roughly 10 ml of fresh peripheral blood using Ficoll-Paque density gradient centrifugation. Total RNA was extracted with Trizol reagent, and quality was checked on an Agilent 2100 Bioanalyzer. Here is what the overall study found, with its caveats: In validation, the model predicted progression to ophthalmopathy a median of about 6 months before onset, with around 70% sensitivity and roughly 73% specificity. Most expanded thyroid clonotypes (frequency above 0.001) were also detected in blood, suggesting blood repertoires may reflect thyroid immune responses. A 13 V-J signature model separated ophthalmopathy from stable hyperthyroidism, with about 90% sensitivity and 81% to 82% specificity in cross-validation and 80%/75% in testing. No statistical method was used to set the sample size in advance, and investigators knew the group allocation.

V is trimmed back by 0 bases and J by 9 bases, and the junction contains 10 bases that no gene match accounts for. The CDR3 starts with the cysteine, ends with the phenylalanine, and has 15 residues. The only DNA kept is the CDR3, 45 bases in frame from the first base. CDR1 is given as DFQATT and CDR2 as SNEGSKA, both from the germline V gene (reference sequence). At least ten counts were recorded for this clonotype. Its antigen remains unidentified. Base qualities are not at hand, and no much larger clone is one base apart. Amplification of TCR beta CDR3 regions was carried out from RNA transcripts. The first round of RT-PCR for the TCR CDR3 was performed with the HTBI primer set and the Qiagen OneStep RT-PCR kit. A second multiplex PCR round built the libraries, followed by size selection and purification. Paired-end sequencing of the libraries was performed with 100 bp reads on an Illumina HiSeq2000. For the original study's pipeline: Raw data were processed with SOAPnuke, discarding reads with adapters, uncalled bases, mean Phred below 15, or no exact constant-primer or identifier match. High-quality paired reads were merged using COPE v1.2.5, and each unique nucleotide sequence was defined as a clonotype. MiTCR v1.1 was used to align the clonotypes against IMGT TRBV, TRBD and TRBJ reference segments. The analysis included only V-J combinations with a frequency above 0.0001, which together covered 98% to 99.2% of the repertoires. The TCS score was defined as the ratio of F50 (clonal expansion) to E x V (chaos), calculated using BLOSUM62-based TCRdist between CDR3 peptides within each V-J. Welch's t-statistics and random forest reduced roughly 540 V-J features to 13, which were used in a naive Bayes classifier (R e1071). TCRdb's own reprocessing of the public reads used fastp at Q25 and MiXCR and kept productive beta chains. Records with the same CDR3 protein are collapsed into one entry carrying the most frequent genes and DNA. These V and J calls are TCRdb output, not the study's own analysis. Here the sample has under 400,000 distinct CDR3 sequences; approximately 22% occur a single time. Less than 65% of the sample is in the top ten clones.

The sequencing input was blood. This TCR was recovered from a woman between 45 and 65 years old with Graves' hyperthyroidism. The V gene is TRBV20-1 and the J gene is TRBJ2-1; the central 8 bases match TRBD2. CDR3 region: CSARDPRTSQFEQFF. The DNA sequence is as follows: TGCAGTGCTAGAGATCCCAGGACTAGCCAGTTTGAGCAGTTCTTC.